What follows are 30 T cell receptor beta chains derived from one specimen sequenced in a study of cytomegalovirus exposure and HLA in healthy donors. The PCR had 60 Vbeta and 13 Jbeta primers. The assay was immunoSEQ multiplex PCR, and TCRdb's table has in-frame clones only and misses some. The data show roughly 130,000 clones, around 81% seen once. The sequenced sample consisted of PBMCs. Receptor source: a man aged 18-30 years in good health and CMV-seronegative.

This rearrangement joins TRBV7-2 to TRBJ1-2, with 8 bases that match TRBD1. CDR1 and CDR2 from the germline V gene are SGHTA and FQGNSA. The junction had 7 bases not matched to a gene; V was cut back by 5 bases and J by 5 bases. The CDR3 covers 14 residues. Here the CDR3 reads CASSRVDRGYGYTF. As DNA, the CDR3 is TGTGCCAGCAGCCGCGTCGACAGGGGATATGGCTACACCTTC. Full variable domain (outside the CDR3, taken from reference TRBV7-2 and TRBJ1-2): GAGVSQSPSNKVTEKGKDVELRCDPISGHTALYWYRQSLGQGLEFLIYFQGNSAPDKSGLPSDRFSAERTGGSVSTLTIQRTQQEDSAVYLCASSRVDRGYGYTFGSGTRLTVV.

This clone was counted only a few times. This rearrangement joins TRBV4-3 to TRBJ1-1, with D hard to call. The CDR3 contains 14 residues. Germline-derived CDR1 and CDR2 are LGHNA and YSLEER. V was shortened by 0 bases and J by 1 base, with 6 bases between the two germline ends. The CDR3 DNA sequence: TGCGCCAGCAGCCAAGATCACTCGAACACTGAAGCTTTCTTT. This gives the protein CASSQDHSNTEAFF.

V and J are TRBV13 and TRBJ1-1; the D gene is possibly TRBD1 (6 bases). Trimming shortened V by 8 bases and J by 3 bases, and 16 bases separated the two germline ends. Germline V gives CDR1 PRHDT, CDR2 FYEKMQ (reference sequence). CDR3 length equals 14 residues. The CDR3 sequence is CASLVGQTDTEAFF. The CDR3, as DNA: TGTGCCAGCCTGGTAGGACAGACGGACACTGAAGCTTTCTTT. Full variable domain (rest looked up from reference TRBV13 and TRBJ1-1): AAGVIQSPRHLIKEKRETATLKCYPIPRHDTVYWYQQGPGQDPQFLISFYEKMQSDKGSIPDRFSAQQFSDYHSELNMSSLELGDSALYFCASLVGQTDTEAFFGQGTRLTVV.

The CDR3 DNA reads TGTGCCAGTTCCCGACAGGGGAGCAATCAGCCCCAGCATTTT. Protein: CASSRQGSNQPQHF. The chain combines TRBV19 with TRBJ1-5; 8 bases match TRBD1. V trimming: 8 bases; J trimming: 1 base; junction bases outside the gene matches: 4. Germline V gene sequence: CDR1 LNHDA, CDR2 SQIVND (reference sequence). This CDR3 has 14 residues.

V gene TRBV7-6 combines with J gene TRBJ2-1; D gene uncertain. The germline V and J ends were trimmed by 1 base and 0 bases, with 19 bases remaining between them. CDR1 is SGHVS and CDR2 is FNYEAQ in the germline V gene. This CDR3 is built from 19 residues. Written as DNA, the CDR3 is TGTGCCAGCAGCTTAGTGGGCAGGCGTACTCTTAGCTCCTACAATGAGCAGTTCTTC. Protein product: CASSLVGRRTLSSYNEQFF.

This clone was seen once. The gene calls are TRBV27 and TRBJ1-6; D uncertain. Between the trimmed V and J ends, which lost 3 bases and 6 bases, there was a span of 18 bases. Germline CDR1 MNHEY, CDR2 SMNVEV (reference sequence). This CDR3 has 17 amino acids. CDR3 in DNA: TGTGCCAGCAGTTTTAGCTGGGGAGGCAGGAGTAATTCACCCCTCCACTTT. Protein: CASSFSWGGRSNSPLHF.

The CDR3 DNA sequence: TGTGCCAGCAGCACAACAGGCTTGAAGGTGAACATTCAGTACTTC. Amino acids: CASSTTGLKVNIQYF. This chain uses TRBV11-2 with TRBJ2-4; TRBD1 might be the D (5 bases). The CDR3 length is 15 residues. Germline lookup yields CDR1 SGHAT and CDR2 FQNNGV. Trimming cost V 5 bases and J 7 bases, with 18 bases left between them. The full variable domain, rest sourced from reference TRBV11-2 and TRBJ2-4, is EAGVAQSPRYKIIEKRQSVAFWCNPISGHATLYWYQQILGQGPKLLIQFQNNGVVDDSQLPKDRFSAERLKGVDSTLKIQPAKLEDSAVYLCASSTTGLKVNIQYFGAGTRLSVL.

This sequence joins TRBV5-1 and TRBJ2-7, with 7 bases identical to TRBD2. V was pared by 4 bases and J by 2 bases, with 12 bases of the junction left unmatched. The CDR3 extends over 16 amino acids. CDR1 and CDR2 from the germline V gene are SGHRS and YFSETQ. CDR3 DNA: TGCGCCAGCAGCACTTCTGGGGGGGGGTTAGCCTACGAGCAGTACTTC. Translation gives CASSTSGGGLAYEQYF. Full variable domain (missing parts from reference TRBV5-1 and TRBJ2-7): KAGVTQTPRYLIKTRGQQVTLSCSPISGHRSVSWYQQTPGQGLQFLFEYFSETQRNKGNFPGRFSGRQFSNSRSEMNVSTLELGDSALYLCASSTSGGGLAYEQYFGPGTRLTVT.

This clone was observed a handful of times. CDR3 protein: CAISVRTGVTEAFF. Written as DNA, the CDR3 is TGTGCCATCAGTGTGAGGACAGGGGTCACTGAAGCTTTCTTT. The chain couples TRBV10-3 to TRBJ1-1, with 9 bases identical to TRBD1. Looked up from germline, CDR1 is ENHRY and CDR2 is SYGVKD. This CDR3 contains 14 residues. V lost 4 bases, J lost 4 bases, and 4 bases stayed unmatched.

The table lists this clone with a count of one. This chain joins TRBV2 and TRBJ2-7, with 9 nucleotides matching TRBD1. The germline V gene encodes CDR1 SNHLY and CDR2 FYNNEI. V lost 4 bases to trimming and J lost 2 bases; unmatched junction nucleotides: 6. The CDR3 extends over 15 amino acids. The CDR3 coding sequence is TGTGCCAGCAGTGTACCGGGACAGGGAACCTACGAGCAGTACTTC. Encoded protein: CASSVPGQGTYEQYF.

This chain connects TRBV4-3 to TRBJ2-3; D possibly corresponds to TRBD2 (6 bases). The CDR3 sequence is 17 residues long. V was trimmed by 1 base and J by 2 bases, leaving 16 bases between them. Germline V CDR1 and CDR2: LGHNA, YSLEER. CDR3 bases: TGCGCCAGCAGCCAAGTACCGGGAGACATTAACACAGATACGCAGTATTTT. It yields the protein CASSQVPGDINTDTQYF.

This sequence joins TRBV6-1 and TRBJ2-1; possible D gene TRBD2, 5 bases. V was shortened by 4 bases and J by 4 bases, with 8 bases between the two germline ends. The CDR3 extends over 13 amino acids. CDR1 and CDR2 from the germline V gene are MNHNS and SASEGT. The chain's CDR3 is CASSVWEYNEQFF. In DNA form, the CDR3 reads TGTGCCAGCAGTGTATGGGAGTACAATGAGCAGTTCTTC.

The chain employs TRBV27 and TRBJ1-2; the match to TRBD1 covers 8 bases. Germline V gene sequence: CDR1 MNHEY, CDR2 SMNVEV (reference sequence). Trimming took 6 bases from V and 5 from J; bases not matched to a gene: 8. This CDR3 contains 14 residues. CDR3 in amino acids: CASRGGTGPYGYTF. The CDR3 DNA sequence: TGTGCCAGCAGGGGGGGGACAGGACCGTATGGCTACACCTTC.

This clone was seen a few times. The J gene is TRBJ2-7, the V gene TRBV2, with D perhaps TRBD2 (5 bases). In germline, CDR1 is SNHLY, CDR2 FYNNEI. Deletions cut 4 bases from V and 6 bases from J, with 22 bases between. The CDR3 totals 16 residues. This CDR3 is CASSGGSAAQSSEQYF. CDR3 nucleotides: TGTGCCAGCAGTGGTGGGAGTGCCGCACAGAGCAGCGAGCAGTACTTC.

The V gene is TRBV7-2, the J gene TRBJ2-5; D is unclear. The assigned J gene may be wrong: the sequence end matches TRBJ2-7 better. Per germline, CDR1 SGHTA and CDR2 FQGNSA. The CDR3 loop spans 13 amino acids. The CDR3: CASSSQRTYEQYF. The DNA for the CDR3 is TGTGCCAGCAGCTCCCAGCGTACCTACGAGCAGTACTTC.

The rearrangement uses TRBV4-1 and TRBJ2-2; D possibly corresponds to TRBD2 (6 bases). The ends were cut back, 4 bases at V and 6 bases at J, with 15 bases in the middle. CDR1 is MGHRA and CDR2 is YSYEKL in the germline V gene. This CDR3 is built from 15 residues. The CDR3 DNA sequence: TGCGCCAGCAGCCTAACACTAGCTAACGCCGGGGAGCTGTTTTTT. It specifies CASSLTLANAGELFF.

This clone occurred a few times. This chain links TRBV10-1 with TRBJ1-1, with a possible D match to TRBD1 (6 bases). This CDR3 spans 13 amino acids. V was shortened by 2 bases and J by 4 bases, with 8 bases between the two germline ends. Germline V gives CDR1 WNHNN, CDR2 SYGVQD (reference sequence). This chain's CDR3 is CASSETGLTEAFF. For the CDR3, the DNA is TGCGCCAGCAGTGAGACAGGGCTCACTGAAGCTTTCTTT.

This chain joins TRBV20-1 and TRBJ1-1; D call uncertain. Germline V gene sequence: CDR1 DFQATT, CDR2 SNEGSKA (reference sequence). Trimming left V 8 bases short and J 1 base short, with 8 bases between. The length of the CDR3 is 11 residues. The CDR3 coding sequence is TGCAGTCGAACAGCGAACACTGAAGCTTTCTTT. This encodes CSRTANTEAFF.

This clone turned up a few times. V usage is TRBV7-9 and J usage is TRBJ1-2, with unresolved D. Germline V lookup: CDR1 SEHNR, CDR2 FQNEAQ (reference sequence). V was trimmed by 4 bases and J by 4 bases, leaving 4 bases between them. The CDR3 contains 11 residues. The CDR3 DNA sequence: TGTGCCAGCAGCTCCGTCTATGGCTACACCTTC. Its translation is CASSSVYGYTF.

CDR3 protein: CSASPIWGYTF. The CDR3 DNA is TGCAGTGCTAGCCCTATATGGGGCTACACCTTC. This chain connects TRBV20-1 to TRBJ1-2; D ambiguous. This CDR3 is built from 11 residues. CDR1 is DFQATT, CDR2 SNEGSKA, per germline (reference sequence). With 3 bases removed from V and 8 bases from J, the gap between germline ends came to 10 bases.

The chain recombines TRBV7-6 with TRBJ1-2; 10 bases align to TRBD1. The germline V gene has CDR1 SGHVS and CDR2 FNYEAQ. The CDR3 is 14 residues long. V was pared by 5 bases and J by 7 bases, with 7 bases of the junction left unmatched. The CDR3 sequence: CASSARTGGGGYTF. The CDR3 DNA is TGTGCCAGCAGCGCCCGGACAGGGGGTGGTGGCTACACCTTC.

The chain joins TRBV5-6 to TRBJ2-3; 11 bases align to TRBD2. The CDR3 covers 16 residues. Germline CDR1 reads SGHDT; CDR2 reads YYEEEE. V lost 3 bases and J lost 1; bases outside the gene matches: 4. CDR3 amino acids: CASSWGTSGRTDTQYF. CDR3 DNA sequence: TGTGCCAGCAGCTGGGGGACTAGCGGACGCACAGATACGCAGTATTTT.

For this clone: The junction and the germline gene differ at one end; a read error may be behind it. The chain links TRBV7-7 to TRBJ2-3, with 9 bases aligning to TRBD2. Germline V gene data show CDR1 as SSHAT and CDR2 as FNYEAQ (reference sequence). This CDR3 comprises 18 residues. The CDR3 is CASSLGRGIAGVTDTQYF. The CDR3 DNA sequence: TGTGCTAGCAGCTTAGGACGGGGGATAGCGGGGGTCACAGATACGCAGTATTTT.

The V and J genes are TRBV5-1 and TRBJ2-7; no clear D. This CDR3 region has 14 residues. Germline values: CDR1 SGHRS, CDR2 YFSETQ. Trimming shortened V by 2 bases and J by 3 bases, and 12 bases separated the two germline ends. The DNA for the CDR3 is TGCGCCAGCAGCTTAATAAACATCCTCTACGAGCAGTACTTC. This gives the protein CASSLINILYEQYF.

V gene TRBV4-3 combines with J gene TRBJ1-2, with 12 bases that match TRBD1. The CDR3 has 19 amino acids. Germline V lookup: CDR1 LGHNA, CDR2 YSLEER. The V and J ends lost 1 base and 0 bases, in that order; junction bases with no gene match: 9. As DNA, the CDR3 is TGCGCCAGCAGCCAAGGGTTGGGACAGGGGGCAACTGCTAACTATGGCTACACCTTC. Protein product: CASSQGLGQGATANYGYTF.

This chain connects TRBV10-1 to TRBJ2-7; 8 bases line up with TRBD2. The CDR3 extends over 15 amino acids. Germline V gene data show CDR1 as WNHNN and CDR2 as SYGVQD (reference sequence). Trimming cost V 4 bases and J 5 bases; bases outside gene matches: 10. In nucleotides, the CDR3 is TGCGCCAGCAGTGCGTCGGGGGGGCCAAAGGACGAGCAGTACTTC. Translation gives CASSASGGPKDEQYF.

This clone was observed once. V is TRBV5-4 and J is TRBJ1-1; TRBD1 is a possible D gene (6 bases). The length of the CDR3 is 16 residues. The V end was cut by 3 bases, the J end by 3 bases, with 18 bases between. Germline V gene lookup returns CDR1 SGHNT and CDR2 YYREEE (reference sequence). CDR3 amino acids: CASSSWRQGRDTEAFF. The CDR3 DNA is TGTGCCAGCAGCTCTTGGCGCCAGGGGAGGGACACTGAAGCTTTCTTT.

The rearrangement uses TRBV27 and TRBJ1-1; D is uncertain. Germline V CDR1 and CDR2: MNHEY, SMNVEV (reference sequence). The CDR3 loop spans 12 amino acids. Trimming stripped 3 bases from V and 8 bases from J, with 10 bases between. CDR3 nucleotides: TGTGCCAGCAGTTTCCTAGGGAGAGAAGCTTTCTTT. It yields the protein CASSFLGREAFF.

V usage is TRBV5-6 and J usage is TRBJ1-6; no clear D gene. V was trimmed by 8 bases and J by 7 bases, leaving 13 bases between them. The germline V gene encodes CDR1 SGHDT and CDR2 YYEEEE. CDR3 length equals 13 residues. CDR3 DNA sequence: TGTGCCAGTAATCGAGGAGACAATTCACCCCTCCACTTT. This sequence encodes CASNRGDNSPLHF. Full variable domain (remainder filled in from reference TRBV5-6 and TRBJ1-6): DAGVTQSPTHLIKTRGQQVTLRCSPKSGHDTVSWYQQALGQGPQFIFQYYEEEERQRGNFPDRFSGHQFPNYSSELNVNALLLGDSALYLCASNRGDNSPLHFGNGTRLTVT.

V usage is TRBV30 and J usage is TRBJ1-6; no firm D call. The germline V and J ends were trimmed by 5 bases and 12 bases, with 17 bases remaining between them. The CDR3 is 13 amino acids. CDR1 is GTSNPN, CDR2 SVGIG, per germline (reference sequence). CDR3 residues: CAWRLIMAGPLHF. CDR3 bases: TGTGCCTGGCGGTTAATAATGGCGGGACCCCTCCACTTT. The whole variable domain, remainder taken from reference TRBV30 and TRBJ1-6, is SQTIHQWPATLVQPVGSPLSLECTVEGTSNPNLYWYRQAAGRGLQLLFYSVGIGQISSEVPQNLSASRPQDRQFILSSKKLLLSDSGFYLCAWRLIMAGPLHFGNGTRLTVT.